These 13 T cell receptor beta chains came from one sample sequenced in a study of blood T cell repertoires in COVID-19. Only in-frame clones appear in the TCRdb table, and some are missing; sequencing was by immunoSEQ multiplex PCR. The sample records some 180,000 clones, 79% being singletons. The specimen was PBMCs or T cells enriched from blood (not recorded which). The receptors here all came from a woman aged 70 to 79 in a cohort exposed to, infected with or recovered from COVID-19 (not recorded which).

In this sample, this clone turned up a few times. The rearrangement uses TRBV6-5 and TRBJ1-5; 7 bases agree with TRBD1. The V gene's germline CDR1 is MNHEY and CDR2 SVGAGI. The CDR3 spans 16 residues. V lost 4 bases, J lost 4 bases, and 10 bases stayed unmatched. The CDR3 DNA is TGTGCCAGCAGTTTTGCCCGGGACAGAGAAAATCAGCCCCAGCATTTT. Amino acid sequence: CASSFARDRENQPQHF.

J is TRBJ2-6 and V is TRBV20-1; a possible D gene is TRBD2 (6 bases). CDR3 length equals 15 residues. Germline V CDR1 and CDR2: DFQATT, SNEGSKA (reference sequence). The germline V and J ends were trimmed by 3 bases and 1 base, with 10 bases remaining between them. For the CDR3, the DNA is TGCAGTGCTAGTGGGGCGGGGTCTGGGGCCAACGTCCTGACTTTC. It translates to CSASGAGSGANVLTF.

The chain is built from TRBV5-5 and TRBJ2-1; D perhaps matches TRBD2 (6 bases). Germline V gene data show CDR1 as SGHKS and CDR2 as YYEKEE (reference sequence). This CDR3 is built from 16 residues. The germline V and J ends were trimmed by 4 bases and 1 base, with 15 bases remaining between them. CDR3 DNA sequence: TGTGCCAGCAGCCCCTCGGGGGACCTATCCTACAATGAGCAGTTCTTC. Protein product: CASSPSGDLSYNEQFF. Using reference TRBV5-5 and TRBJ2-1 for the parts outside the CDR3, the full variable domain is DAGVTQSPTHLIKTRGQQVTLRCSPISGHKSVSWYQQVLGQGPQFIFQYYEKEERGRGNFPDRFSARQFPNYSSELNVNALLLGDSALYLCASSPSGDLSYNEQFFGPGTRLTVL.

V usage is TRBV18 and J usage is TRBJ2-7; D is perhaps TRBD1 (6 bases). The CDR3 sequence is 14 residues long. CDR1 and CDR2 (germline): KGHSH, LQKENI. Trimming removed 2 bases at V and 4 bases at J, with 12 bases between. The CDR3 bases are TGTGCCAGCTCACCAAGCCAGGGGTCGTACGAGCAGTACTTC. Residues: CASSPSQGSYEQYF.

The chain links TRBV10-3 to TRBJ2-1; 8 nucleotides align to TRBD2. J gave up 4 bases and V 8 bases, and 13 bases lay outside the gene matches. This CDR3 region has 16 residues. Per germline, CDR1 ENHRY and CDR2 SYGVKD. The DNA for the CDR3 is TGTGCCATCGGGCGCGATGAGCGGGAGACTTACAATGAGCAGTTCTTC. Its translation: CAIGRDERETYNEQFF.

The V call is TRBV7-9, the J call TRBJ2-1, with TRBD2 as a possible D gene (5 bases). Germline V gene data show CDR1 as SEHNR and CDR2 as FQNEAQ (reference sequence). The V end was cut by 2 bases, the J end by 7 bases, with 15 bases between. The CDR3 sequence is 15 residues long. The CDR3 here is CASSLRGGAANEQFF. CDR3 in DNA: TGTGCCAGCAGCTTAAGAGGAGGCGCGGCGAATGAGCAGTTCTTC.

The V and J genes are TRBV18 and TRBJ1-2; D call uncertain. The CDR3 is 13 amino acids. Trimming took 2 bases from V and 2 from J, leaving 6 bases between them. Germline-derived CDR1 and CDR2 are KGHSH and LQKENI. The CDR3 spells CASSPGLNYGYTF. CDR3 coding DNA: TGTGCCAGCTCACCAGGACTCAACTATGGCTACACCTTC.

This chain links TRBV7-2 with TRBJ2-5, with D tentatively TRBD2 (6 bases). V shed 3 bases and J shed 7 bases, with 15 bases lying between them. Looked up from germline, CDR1 is SGHTA and CDR2 is FQGNSA. The CDR3 covers 14 residues. The CDR3 DNA sequence: TGTGCCAGCAGCTTCCGACAGCTCGGGGGGACCCAGTACTTC. As protein: CASSFRQLGGTQYF. Full variable domain (missing parts from reference TRBV7-2 and TRBJ2-5): GAGVSQSPSNKVTEKGKDVELRCDPISGHTALYWYRQSLGQGLEFLIYFQGNSAPDKSGLPSDRFSAERTGGSVSTLTIQRTQQEDSAVYLCASSFRQLGGTQYFGPGTRLLVL.

The chain links TRBV29-1 to TRBJ2-1; D gene unclear. V lost 6 bases, J lost 5 bases, and 8 bases lay in between. The CDR3 length is 11 residues. Germline V gene lookup returns CDR1 SQVTM and CDR2 ANQGSEA. Here the CDR3 reads CSVHDNNEQFF. The CDR3 DNA is TGCAGCGTCCACGACAACAATGAGCAGTTCTTC.

This chain uses TRBV5-1 with TRBJ2-7; TRBD1 agrees at 7 bases. The CDR3 extends over 14 amino acids. Germline values: CDR1 SGHRS, CDR2 YFSETQ. V shed 5 bases and J 0 bases; nucleotides not matched to a gene: 5. CDR3 in amino acids: CASRIQGRSYEQYF. CDR3 sequence (DNA): TGCGCCAGCAGAATACAGGGGCGCTCCTACGAGCAGTACTTC.

This chain links TRBV19 with TRBJ2-7; perhaps TRBD1 as D (5 bases). Germline-derived CDR1 and CDR2 are LNHDA and SQIVND (reference sequence). V lost 5 bases to trimming and J lost 0 bases, with 11 bases between them. CDR3 size: 14 residues. The CDR3 spells CASSRDRISYEQYF. CDR3 coding DNA: TGTGCCAGTAGTCGCGACAGAATCTCCTACGAGCAGTACTTC.

This clone occurred a few times. The V call is TRBV6-5, the J call TRBJ1-1; D possibly corresponds to TRBD1 (5 bases). This CDR3 has 13 amino acids. Trimming removed 7 bases at V and 3 bases at J, with 12 bases between. The germline gives CDR1 MNHEY, CDR2 SVGAGI. CDR3 sequence: CASTGFKDTEAFF. In DNA form, the CDR3 reads TGTGCCAGCACAGGGTTTAAGGACACTGAAGCTTTCTTT.

The chain carries TRBV10-3 and TRBJ2-5; the D gene is possibly TRBD1 (5 bases). Per the germline V gene, CDR1 is ENHRY and CDR2 is SYGVKD. The CDR3 is 15 residues long. V gave up 4 bases and J gave up 9 bases, with 21 bases separating them. The CDR3 reads CAISALDTLSLAQYF. DNA for the CDR3: TGTGCCATCAGTGCCCTGGACACCCTCTCGTTGGCCCAGTACTTC.